This TCR beta chain was captured in a study of shared clonotypes between healthy human individuals. Overall study results and limits: Naive subsets generally exceeded memory subsets in estimated richness. Clonotypes which were not shared had lower generation probabilities than clonotypes that all four donors shared.

The CDR3 length is 13 residues. V lost 2 bases to trimming and J lost 4 bases, with 5 bases between them. The V gene's germline CDR1 is KGHSH and CDR2 LQKENI. Details on this clone: Its antigen is as yet unknown. Other DNA sequences in this specimen translate into the identical CDR3.

This was a deep-level run. Method: immunoSEQ multiplex PCR; TCRdb's copy keeps in-frame clones and lacks some. The sample includes 2 million to 2.5 million clones, more than 85% of them seen just once. The CD4+ fraction was divided into a CD45RA+ naive subset and a CD45RA-negative memory subset. The receptor was derived from a man aged 18 to 35 in good health. Some clones in this sample may be carry-over from other donors' samples. Sample: naive CD4+ T cells from PBMCs. Subset defined: CD45RA+ positively selected. The rearrangement links TRBV18 to TRBJ1-4; D gene uncertain. In DNA form, the CDR3 reads TGTGCCAGCTCACCATCCATTAATGAAAAACTGTTTTTT. It specifies CASSPSINEKLFF.